Described below is a single T cell receptor beta chain sequence and its context. The antigen is undetermined. The CDR3 sequence is 15 residues long. V was shortened by 5 bases and J by 0 bases, with 11 bases between the two germline ends. Looked up from germline, CDR1 is MNHEY and CDR2 is SMNVEV (reference sequence). Each sample received Survey-level depth of up to 500,000 reads. Repertoires were generated with immunoSEQ multiplex PCR, while TCRdb's copy carries only in-frame clones and drops some. The table includes around 61,000 clones, roughly nine tenths detected once. These data belong to a study of pediatric ulcerative colitis. Findings of the study overall: Blood-rectal clonal overlap within each person was significantly higher in ulcerative colitis patients than controls. Clonal expansions reduced rectal repertoire diversity in acute severe colitis. Two patients had blood samples with substantially reduced template counts.

The J gene is TRBJ1-3, the V gene TRBV27; unclear D gene. Material: blood. The sequence came from a boy between 10 and 17 years old with severe ulcerative colitis. CDR3 DNA sequence: TGTGCCAGCAGTCGGAGGTACGGCTCTGGAAACACCATATATTTT. Its translation: CASSRRYGSGNTIYF.